The subject of this entry is one TCR beta chain. Germline assignment: CDR1 SQVTM and CDR2 ANQGSEA. Trimming cost V 5 bases and J 3 bases; bases outside gene matches: 3. The CDR3 contains 13 residues. This sample is part of a study of blood T cell repertoires in COVID-19. Per the authors' pipeline: Nucleated cell number was recorded as an estimate derived from reference gene primer amplification. TCRdb's table, derived via immunoSEQ multiplex PCR, lists solely in-frame clones and lacks some. The DNA was the basis for D and trimming; V, J and clone size are from that table. Of approximately 230,000 clones listed, almost 90% are singletons.

Material: PBMCs or T cells enriched from blood (not recorded which). The receptor was isolated from a woman aged 50 to 65 with acute COVID-19. The chain combines TRBV29-1 with TRBJ1-4; 7 nucleotides line up with TRBD1. CDR3 sequence (DNA): TGCAGCGTTCCCGGGACAGCTAATGAAAAACTGTTTTTT. This encodes CSVPGTANEKLFF.